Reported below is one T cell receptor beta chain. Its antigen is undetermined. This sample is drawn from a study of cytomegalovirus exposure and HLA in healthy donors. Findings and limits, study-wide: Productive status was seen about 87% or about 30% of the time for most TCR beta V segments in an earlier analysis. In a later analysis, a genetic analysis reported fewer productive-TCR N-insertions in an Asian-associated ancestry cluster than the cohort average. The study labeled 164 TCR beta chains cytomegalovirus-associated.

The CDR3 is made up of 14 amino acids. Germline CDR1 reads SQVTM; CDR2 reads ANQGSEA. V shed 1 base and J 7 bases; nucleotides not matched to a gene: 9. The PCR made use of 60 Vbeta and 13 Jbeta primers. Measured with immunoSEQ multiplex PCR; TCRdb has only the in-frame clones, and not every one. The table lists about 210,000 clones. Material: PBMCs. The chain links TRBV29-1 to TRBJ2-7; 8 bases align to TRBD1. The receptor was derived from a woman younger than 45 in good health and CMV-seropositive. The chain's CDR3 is CSVEGGRGPEEQYF. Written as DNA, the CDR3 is TGCAGCGTTGAAGGGGGCAGGGGGCCAGAAGAGCAGTACTTC.